These 25 T cell receptor beta chains came from one sample sequenced in a study of T-cell reconstitution after alpha-beta-depleted transplantation in children. As it was prepared, the TCRbeta library received unique molecular identifiers. TCRdb reanalysed the PCR reads using MiXCR and keeps one entry per CDR3 protein. The data show about 460,000 distinct CDR3 sequences, with around 12% seen just once and under 7% held by the top ten. The material was PBMCs from the stem cell graft donor, obtained from the stem cell graft. Source of these receptors: a human donor who donated a stem cell graft to a child with combined immunodeficiency.

This clonotype has at least ten counts. This sequence joins TRBV6-5 and TRBJ2-7; 7 bases agree with TRBD1. Trimming removed 2 bases from V and 6 bases from J; junction bases left unmatched: 10. Germline loops: CDR1 MNHEY, CDR2 SVGAGI. The CDR3 consists of 15 residues. The CDR3 coding sequence is TGTGCCAGCAGTTACCCAGGGGGTGAAGGCTCCGAGCAGTACTTC. This sequence encodes CASSYPGGEGSEQYF.

A few counts support this clonotype. The germline gene is not matched at one end of the junction; a read error may be the cause. The chain carries TRBV20-1 and TRBJ2-3; D is ambiguous. Germline V lookup: CDR1 DFQATT, CDR2 SNEGSKA (reference sequence). This CDR3 comprises 16 residues. CDR3 in amino acids: CSARDPFGQRTDRQYF. In DNA, the CDR3 is TGCAGTGCTAGAGATCCCTTCGGGCAACGCACAGATAGGCAGTATTTT.

This clonotype was detected only a few times. The genes are TRBV6-5 and TRBJ2-2; D is unclear. V was trimmed by 4 bases and J by 3 bases, leaving 9 bases between them. The CDR3 loop spans 14 amino acids. Germline CDR1 MNHEY, CDR2 SVGAGI. CDR3 in DNA: TGTGCCAGCAGTTGGGCTTCTGACACCGGGGAGCTGTTTTTT. Translation: CASSWASDTGELFF.

There are many counts of this clonotype. Here the CDR3 DNA reads TGCAGTGCTAGAGATCTTAGGACAGGGCAGGCGGATACGCAGTATTTT. Protein sequence: CSARDLRTGQADTQYF. The rearrangement links TRBV20-1 to TRBJ2-3, with 8 positions matching TRBD1. The CDR3 has 16 amino acids. After removal of 0 bases from V and 6 bases from J, the junction contained 11 bases not matched to a gene. Germline assignment: CDR1 DFQATT and CDR2 SNEGSKA (reference sequence).

In this sample, this clonotype turned up a few times. Relative to the germline gene, one junction end is altered; a read error may explain this. The V call is TRBV9, the J call TRBJ2-1, with no clear D. The CDR3 sequence is 13 residues long. Germline V gives CDR1 SGDLS, CDR2 YYNGEE. Here the CDR3 reads CASSPRSYTEQFF. CDR3 coding DNA: TGTGCCAGCAGCCCCCGATCCTACACTGAGCAGTTCTTC.

The V call is TRBV10-3, the J call TRBJ1-2, with TRBD1 matching 11 bases. The CDR3 runs to 14 residues. Trimming removed 10 bases from V and 7 bases from J; junction bases left unmatched: 11. Per germline, CDR1 ENHRY and CDR2 SYGVKD. In DNA form, the CDR3 reads TGTGCCACTCTGCGGACAGGGGGCTGGGTTGGCTACACCTTC. Translation gives CATLRTGGWVGYTF.

The V call is TRBV15, the J call TRBJ1-5; D is uncertain. Germline values: CDR1 LNHNV, CDR2 YYDKDF (reference sequence). This CDR3 has 14 amino acids. V lost 10 bases, J lost 3 bases, and 16 bases lay in between. The CDR3 sequence is CAISWSRDNQPQHF. CDR3 sequence (DNA): TGTGCCATATCGTGGAGTCGCGACAATCAGCCCCAGCATTTT.

The gene calls are TRBV18 and TRBJ1-4; D remains unclear. Between the trimmed V and J ends, which lost 3 bases and 10 bases, there was a span of 15 bases. Looked up from germline, CDR1 is KGHSH and CDR2 is LQKENI. The CDR3 sequence is 14 residues long. CDR3: CASSPDEDSGKLFF. The CDR3 DNA is TGTGCCAGCTCACCTGACGAGGATTCCGGAAAACTGTTTTTT.

In its sample, this clonotype was seen a few times. V gene TRBV7-8 combines with J gene TRBJ2-1, with D possibly TRBD2 on 6 matching bases. The germline V gene has CDR1 SGHVS and CDR2 FQNEAQ. Trimming shortened V by 5 bases and J by 12 bases, and 14 bases separated the two germline ends. CDR3 length: 12 residues. DNA for the CDR3: TGTGCCAGCAGCCAGACTAGTAACGCGCAGTTCTTC. This codes for CASSQTSNAQFF.

This clonotype occurred a few times. The rearrangement joins TRBV12-3 or TRBV12-4 to TRBJ2-1, with D tentatively TRBD1 (5 bases). The length of the CDR3 is 14 residues. Trimming removed 6 bases at V and 3 bases at J, with 12 bases between. In DNA form, the CDR3 reads TGTGCCAGCAGCACAGGAAGGGTCTACAATGAGCAGTTCTTC. This codes for CASSTGRVYNEQFF.

This rearrangement joins TRBV4-3 to TRBJ2-7; 8 nucleotides align to TRBD1. The V segment lost 2 bases and the J segment 5 bases; nucleotides outside the gene matches: 11. Germline V CDR1 and CDR2: LGHNA, YSLEER. The CDR3 is made up of 16 amino acids. For the CDR3, the DNA is TGCGCCAGCAGCCAAAGATGGACAGGGACAACGGACGAGCAGTACTTC. Its protein product is CASSQRWTGTTDEQYF.

This chain links TRBV19 with TRBJ2-5; D uncertain. This CDR3 contains 15 residues. Deletions cut 3 bases from V and 1 base from J, with 12 bases between. Germline lookup yields CDR1 LNHDA and CDR2 SQIVND (reference sequence). The CDR3 region is CASSMMYGSQETQYF. The CDR3 nucleotides are TGTGCCAGTAGTATGATGTACGGTAGCCAAGAGACCCAGTACTTC.

In this sample, this clonotype turned up a few times. The gene calls are TRBV9 and TRBJ2-7, with TRBD1 as a possible D gene (6 bases). V lost 4 bases and J 3 bases, leaving 11 bases between the germline ends. This CDR3 comprises 13 residues. CDR1 and CDR2 from the germline V gene are SGDLS and YYNGEE. CDR3: CASSQGSFYEQYF. The CDR3 DNA reads as TGTGCCAGCAGCCAGGGGTCTTTCTACGAGCAGTACTTC.

In this sample, this clonotype turned up a few times. V and J are TRBV30 and TRBJ2-7; the D gene is possibly TRBD1 (5 bases). Germline assignment: CDR1 GTSNPN and CDR2 SVGIG (reference sequence). Trimming pared 3 bases from V and 1 base from J, leaving 16 bases between. This CDR3 comprises 15 residues. The CDR3, as DNA: TGTGCCTGGAGGTGGGGTCAGGGCCTTTCCTACGAGCAGTACTTC. This gives the protein CAWRWGQGLSYEQYF.

The chain is built from TRBV7-8 and TRBJ1-1; a weak D match, TRBD1 (5 bases). CDR1 and CDR2 (germline): SGHVS, FQNEAQ. V was shortened by 2 bases and J by 1 base, with 11 bases between the two germline ends. The CDR3 consists of 15 residues. CDR3 region: CASSLNGGWNTEAFF. The CDR3 coding sequence is TGTGCCAGCAGCTTAAACGGGGGGTGGAACACTGAAGCTTTCTTT.

This clonotype was seen many times. V usage is TRBV28 and J usage is TRBJ2-1; the match to TRBD1 covers 7 bases. Germline V gene data show CDR1 as MDHEN and CDR2 as SYDVKM. The CDR3 loop spans 15 amino acids. J was trimmed by 2 bases and V by 2 bases; bases with no gene match: 3. CDR3 DNA sequence: TGTGCCAGCAGTTTAAGGGGGCGCACCTACAATGAGCAGTTCTTC. Translating it yields CASSLRGRTYNEQFF. The whole variable domain, filled in from reference TRBV28 and TRBJ2-1, reads DVKVTQSSRYLVKRTGEKVFLECVQDMDHENMFWYRQDPGLGLRLIYFSYDVKMKEKGDIPEGYSVSREKKERFSLILESASTNQTSMYLCASSLRGRTYNEQFFGPGTRLTVL.

CDR3 sequence: CASSLRRVGYNEQFF. The CDR3 nucleotides read TGTGCCAGCAGCCTTCGACGGGTGGGGTACAATGAGCAGTTCTTC. V gene TRBV7-6 combines with J gene TRBJ2-1; no clear D. CDR1 and CDR2 (germline): SGHVS, FNYEAQ. The CDR3 extends over 15 amino acids. Trimming removed 5 bases at V and 4 bases at J, with 15 bases between.

The gene calls are TRBV7-2 and TRBJ2-1; possibly TRBD2 for D (5 bases). Trimming stripped 1 base from V and 6 bases from J, with 10 bases between. The germline CDR1 and CDR2 sequences are SGHTA and FQGNSA. The CDR3 length is 14 residues. The CDR3 sequence: CASSLERDINEQFF. CDR3 nucleotides: TGTGCCAGCAGCTTAGAACGGGATATCAATGAGCAGTTCTTC.

This clonotype turned up a few times. The gene calls are TRBV4-3 and TRBJ1-4; D gene uncertain. V dropped 1 base and J dropped 0 bases, with 12 bases sitting between them. Germline V gives CDR1 LGHNA, CDR2 YSLEER. The CDR3 sequence is 17 residues long. The CDR3 bases are TGCGCCAGCAGCCAAGTGGACTGGTATGCAACTAATGAAAAACTGTTTTTT. It specifies CASSQVDWYATNEKLFF.

This clonotype showed up many times. The J gene is TRBJ1-4, the V gene TRBV6-1, with TRBD1 matching over 7 bases. V lost 4 bases to trimming and J lost 3 bases; unmatched junction nucleotides: 5. Germline-derived CDR1 and CDR2 are MNHNS and SASEGT. The CDR3 is made up of 15 amino acids. CDR3 region: CASSADRDANEKLFF. The CDR3 region has the DNA TGTGCCAGCAGTGCTGACAGGGACGCTAATGAAAAACTGTTTTTT.

This clonotype has at least ten counts. V gene TRBV6-1 combines with J gene TRBJ2-1, with D maybe TRBD1 (6 bases). V was clipped by 6 bases and J by 6 bases, with 12 bases between them. The CDR3 consists of 13 residues. Germline loops: CDR1 MNHNS, CDR2 SASEGT. As DNA, the CDR3 is TGTGCCAGCAGCTCACCAGGGGTCAATGAGCAGTTCTTC. The encoded protein is CASSSPGVNEQFF.

This clonotype occurred a few times. The V call is TRBV7-9, the J call TRBJ2-1; 13 bases agree with TRBD2. Per germline, CDR1 SEHNR and CDR2 FQNEAQ (reference sequence). The CDR3 consists of 17 residues. The V and J ends lost 4 bases and 0 bases, in that order; junction bases with no gene match: 3. The CDR3 here is CASSSWTSGSSYNEQFF. The CDR3 coding sequence is TGTGCCAGCAGCTCCTGGACTAGCGGGAGCTCCTACAATGAGCAGTTCTTC.

For this clonotype: Just one base apart from a much larger clone, this may be a read error. In nucleotides, the CDR3 is TGTTCCAGCAGGGGAGGGACAAGCACAGATACGCAGTATTTT. Encoded protein: CSSRGGTSTDTQYF. The chain uses TRBV7-9 and TRBJ2-3; possible D gene TRBD2, 7 bases. Germline CDR1 is SEHNR and CDR2 is FQNEAQ (reference sequence). The CDR3 is 14 residues long.

This clonotype was seen at least ten times. The rearrangement links TRBV6-5 to TRBJ2-2; a weak D match, TRBD2 (5 bases). Germline V gives CDR1 MNHEY, CDR2 SVGAGI. Trimming pared 3 bases from V and 5 bases from J, leaving 19 bases between. This CDR3 has 17 amino acids. The chain's CDR3 is CASSYERAASYTGELFF. Written as DNA, the CDR3 is TGTGCCAGCAGTTATGAGAGGGCGGCATCTTATACCGGGGAGCTGTTTTTT.

This clonotype appeared many times. The chain has TRBV5-5 and TRBJ2-7; either TRBD1 or TRBD2 may supply D (5 bases each). The germline V gene has CDR1 SGHKS and CDR2 YYEKEE (reference sequence). V lost 3 bases and J lost 3, with 7 bases in between. This CDR3 region has 12 residues. CDR3 bases: TGTGCCAGCAGCTGGGACCGCTACGAGCAGTACTTC. Residues: CASSWDRYEQYF.